The 25 T cell receptor beta chains reported below all come from one sample, sequenced in a study of shared clonotypes between healthy human individuals. Assay: immunoSEQ multiplex PCR; the TCRdb copy retains only in-frame clones and omits some. The sample records about half a million clones, 70% to 80% being singletons. The sequencing input was PBMCs. These receptors came from a woman aged 35 to 49 in good health. Some clones in this sample may be carry-over from other donors' samples.

This clone was counted a few times. Germline and junction disagree at one end, which may indicate a read error. The chain has TRBV7-7 and TRBJ2-3; TRBD2 is a possible D gene (6 bases). Looked up from germline, CDR1 is SSHAT and CDR2 is FNYEAQ (reference sequence). The CDR3 totals 12 residues. CDR3 sequence reads: CASSHAGDTQYF. As DNA, the CDR3 is TGTGCTAGCAGCCACGCGGGGGATACGCAGTATTTT. Variable domain in full (rest from reference TRBV7-7 and TRBJ2-3): GAGVSQSPRYKVTKRGQDVTLRCDPISSHATLYWYQQALGQGPEFLTYFNYEAQPDKSGLPSDRFSAERPEGSISTLTIQRTEQRDSAMYRCASSHAGDTQYFGPGTRLTVL.

The chain employs TRBV4-3 and TRBJ1-2; no reliable D call. Germline loops: CDR1 LGHNA, CDR2 YSLEER. V lost 3 bases and J lost 2, with 7 bases in between. This CDR3 is built from 13 residues. The DNA for the CDR3 is TGCGCCAGCAGCCAGGGCGTGAACTATGGCTACACCTTC. Translation gives CASSQGVNYGYTF.

This clone appeared a single time. The chain uses TRBV9 and TRBJ2-7, with 7 bases that match TRBD1. The CDR3 sequence is 14 residues long. Per germline, CDR1 SGDLS and CDR2 YYNGEE. V dropped 4 bases and J dropped 3; count of bases not matched to a gene: 7. In nucleotides, the CDR3 is TGTGCCAGCAGCCGGGACAGTCAGATCTACGAGCAGTACTTC. Its translation: CASSRDSQIYEQYF.

A single count supports this clone. The V gene is TRBV5-1, the J gene TRBJ2-2; 8 bases line up with TRBD1. The trim removed 9 bases at V and 8 bases at J, leaving 15 bases unmatched. This CDR3 contains 15 residues. The germline V gene encodes CDR1 SGHRS and CDR2 YFSETQ. DNA of the CDR3: TGCGCCACCAATAATGCAGGGGGCGTATCGGGGGAGCTGTTTTTT. Protein: CATNNAGGVSGELFF.

This clone has at least ten counts. V usage is TRBV29-1 and J usage is TRBJ1-1; maybe TRBD1 (5 bases). CDR1 is SQVTM, CDR2 ANQGSEA, per germline. Trimming cost V 7 bases and J 4 bases, with 13 bases left between them. This CDR3 is 12 amino acids long. The CDR3 DNA reads TGCAGCGCGGGGGGGAGGAGCACTGAAGCTTTCTTT. It specifies CSAGGRSTEAFF.

With respect to this clone: Other DNA sequences of this sample code for an identical CDR3. The CDR3 DNA reads as TGTGCCAGCAGCTCGGGACTAGCGGGAGTGGATACGCAGTATTTT. Translation gives CASSSGLAGVDTQYF. The rearrangement links TRBV7-9 to TRBJ2-3, with 14 bases fitting TRBD2. The junction had 3 bases not matched to a gene; V was cut back by 4 bases and J by 6 bases. Germline CDR1 is SEHNR and CDR2 is FQNEAQ (reference sequence). This CDR3 has 15 amino acids.

The V and J genes are TRBV27 and TRBJ2-7; D not resolved. The germline V gene encodes CDR1 MNHEY and CDR2 SMNVEV (reference sequence). The V end was cut by 3 bases, the J end by 2 bases, with 11 bases between. This CDR3 comprises 14 residues. The CDR3 coding sequence is TGTGCCAGCAGTTTCGTGGACGCCACCTACGAGCAGTACTTC. Its translation: CASSFVDATYEQYF.

CDR3 amino acids: CASSWDRGLDYGYTF. The CDR3 DNA reads TGCGCCAGCAGCTGGGACAGGGGCCTAGACTATGGCTACACCTTC. This chain joins TRBV5-1 and TRBJ1-2, with 10 bases identical to TRBD1. CDR1 is SGHRS, CDR2 YFSETQ, per germline. This CDR3 is built from 15 residues. V was pared by 3 bases and J by 3 bases, with 5 bases of the junction left unmatched.

The J gene is TRBJ1-2, the V gene TRBV29-1, with D possibly TRBD1 on 6 matching bases. The germline V gene encodes CDR1 SQVTM and CDR2 ANQGSEA. This CDR3 comprises 14 residues. V was clipped by 6 bases and J by 0 bases, with 14 bases between them. CDR3 in amino acids: CSVVLDRPNYGYTF. CDR3 coding DNA: TGCAGCGTGGTTCTCGACAGGCCTAACTATGGCTACACCTTC.

A few counts support this clone. A single base separates this from a much larger clone, so it may be a read error. The chain links TRBV18 to TRBJ1-2; 10 positions match TRBD1. This CDR3 contains 13 residues. The germline V gene has CDR1 KGHSH and CDR2 LQKENI. The CDR3 sequence is CASSFGTGDGHTF. As DNA, the CDR3 is TGTGCCAGCTCCTTCGGGACAGGGGATGGCCACACCTTC. The full variable domain, its missing parts supplied by reference TRBV18 and TRBJ1-2, is NAGVMQNPRHLVRRRGQEARLRCSPMKGHSHVYWYRQLPEEGLKFMVYLQKENIIDESGMPKERFSAEFPKEGPSILRIQQVVRGDSAAYFCASSFGTGDGHTFGSGTRLTVV.

Comments on this clone: At the DNA level, this CDR3 is encoded by other sequences in the same sample as well. This chain connects TRBV5-1 to TRBJ2-7, with 10 bases fitting TRBD1. V dropped 0 bases and J dropped 6; count of bases not matched to a gene: 6. The length of the CDR3 is 15 residues. Germline CDR1 reads SGHRS; CDR2 reads YFSETQ. The CDR3 region is CASSLAGQGSSEQYF. CDR3 bases: TGCGCCAGCAGCTTGGCGGGACAGGGGTCTAGCGAGCAGTACTTC.

The V gene is TRBV7-2, the J gene TRBJ2-7; 10 bases fit TRBD1. Germline V lookup: CDR1 SGHTA, CDR2 FQGNSA. Trimming took 3 bases from V and 3 from J; bases not matched to a gene: 2. The CDR3 spans 14 residues. The CDR3, as DNA: TGTGCCAGCAGCTTTGGACAGGGGGGCTACGAGCAGTACTTC. This codes for CASSFGQGGYEQYF.

The CDR3 is CATGRTRGMQFF. The CDR3 DNA follows: TGTGCCACCGGGAGAACTAGGGGTATGCAGTTCTTC. The V call is TRBV6-5, the J call TRBJ2-1; weak D call: TRBD2 (6 bases). This CDR3 is built from 12 residues. Germline CDR1 and CDR2: MNHEY and SVGAGI. Deletions cut 10 bases from V and 12 bases from J, with 19 bases between.

A remark on this clone: A single base separates this from a much larger clone, so it may be a read error. Other DNA sequences in the sample encode the same CDR3. J is TRBJ2-1 and V is TRBV10-3; 9 positions agree with TRBD2. The germline gives CDR1 ENHRY, CDR2 SYGVKD. J lost 4 bases, V lost 11 bases, and 15 bases had no gene match. The CDR3 is 16 amino acids. The CDR3 here is CASGLASVSSYNEQFF. The CDR3 region has the DNA TGTGCCTCGGGACTAGCCAGTGTTAGCTCTTACAATGAGCAGTTCTTC.

In this sample, this clone turned up a few times. A much larger clone is a single base away; this may be a read error. The J gene is TRBJ2-1, the V gene TRBV11-2; TRBD1 matches at 7 bases. The V gene end was trimmed by 5 bases and the J gene end by 2 bases; junction bases not matched to a gene: 3. CDR1 is SGHAT, CDR2 FQNNGV, per germline. This CDR3 has 14 amino acids. CDR3 region: CASSPDRTYNEQFF. The CDR3 DNA reads TGTGCCAGCAGCCCGGACAGGACCTACAATGAGCAGTTCTTC.

The gene calls are TRBV5-1 and TRBJ2-1; 10 bases are shared with TRBD2. The CDR3 is 16 amino acids. Germline CDR1 and CDR2: SGHRS and YFSETQ. V lost 0 bases to trimming and J lost 3 bases; unmatched junction nucleotides: 3. CDR3 protein: CASSLEGLAIYNEQFF. The CDR3 DNA reads as TGCGCCAGCAGCTTGGAGGGACTAGCGATCTACAATGAGCAGTTCTTC.

The chain couples TRBV11-3 to TRBJ2-3; D is unresolved. V lost 5 bases and J lost 6, with 12 bases in between. In germline, CDR1 is SGHNT, CDR2 YENEEA. The CDR3 is 13 residues long. Here the CDR3 reads CASSPPHGDTQYF. The CDR3 region has the DNA TGTGCCAGCAGCCCTCCCCATGGGGATACGCAGTATTTT.

This clone showed up many times. The same CDR3 also results from other DNA sequences found in this sample. The rearrangement uses TRBV6-1 and TRBJ2-7; D gene unclear. This CDR3 is built from 14 residues. The V gene lost 6 bases and the J gene lost 2 bases, with 14 bases spanning the gap. The germline V gene encodes CDR1 MNHNS and CDR2 SASEGT. The CDR3 loop reads CASRGWVDPYEQYF. As DNA, the CDR3 is TGTGCCAGCAGGGGCTGGGTCGATCCCTACGAGCAGTACTTC.

The J gene is TRBJ2-7, the V gene TRBV10-3, with 7 bases matching TRBD1. V shed 6 bases, J shed 2 bases, and the junction held 10 bases outside the gene matches. Germline loops: CDR1 ENHRY, CDR2 SYGVKD. The CDR3 is made up of 15 amino acids. This CDR3 is CAIRDTGAPTYEQYF. The CDR3 DNA follows: TGTGCCATCAGGGATACAGGGGCCCCGACCTACGAGCAGTACTTC.

V gene TRBV5-1 combines with J gene TRBJ2-5; TRBD2 matches 14 bases. The CDR3 sequence is 15 residues long. Germline CDR1 is SGHRS and CDR2 is YFSETQ. V lost 5 bases to trimming and J lost 5 bases; unmatched junction nucleotides: 5. The CDR3 region is CASRTSGRAFETQYF. The CDR3 coding sequence is TGCGCCAGCAGGACTAGCGGGAGGGCCTTTGAGACCCAGTACTTC.

The chain recombines TRBV5-1 with TRBJ2-2; no definite D call. V shed 3 bases and J shed 2 bases, with 8 bases lying between them. Germline CDR1 is SGHRS and CDR2 is YFSETQ. The CDR3 length is 14 residues. In DNA form, the CDR3 reads TGCGCCAGCAGCTACACAGATAACACCGGGGAGCTGTTTTTT. This encodes CASSYTDNTGELFF.

The chain links TRBV30 to TRBJ2-2; D possibly corresponds to TRBD1 (5 bases). The V gene lost 0 bases and the J gene lost 6 bases, with 14 bases spanning the gap. The CDR3 totals 15 residues. The germline CDR1 and CDR2 sequences are GTSNPN and SVGIG (reference sequence). For the CDR3, the DNA is TGTGCCTGGAGTGTAGGCAGGGTTTGGGCCGGGGAGCTGTTTTTT. Its protein is CAWSVGRVWAGELFF.

This chain connects TRBV10-3 to TRBJ1-1; D is unresolved. The CDR3 is 11 residues long. The germline V and J ends were trimmed by 0 bases and 5 bases, with 1 base remaining between them. Germline CDR1 ENHRY, CDR2 SYGVKD. The CDR3 region has the DNA TGTGCCATCAGTGAGTCTACTGAAGCTTTCTTT. Translating gives CAISESTEAFF.

This clone was observed at least ten times. The V gene is TRBV19, the J gene TRBJ2-1; 7 bases align to TRBD1. Germline values: CDR1 LNHDA, CDR2 SQIVND (reference sequence). The CDR3 is made up of 13 amino acids. Germline trimming cut 6 bases from V and 6 bases from J; bases unmatched to any gene: 5. The CDR3 DNA is TGTGCCAGTAGGAACCAGGGGGTCAATGAGCAGTTCTTC. This encodes CASRNQGVNEQFF.

The chain couples TRBV28 to TRBJ2-7, with D perhaps matching TRBD2 (7 bases). The germline V gene encodes CDR1 MDHEN and CDR2 SYDVKM. CDR3 size: 15 residues. The V and J ends lost 5 bases and 8 bases respectively, with 22 bases between them. DNA for the CDR3: TGTGCCAGCAGTCCTTTGGGGGGGCTGGGTACCCAGCAGTACTTC. Amino acid sequence: CASSPLGGLGTQQYF. Complete variable domain (other parts from reference TRBV28 and TRBJ2-7): DVKVTQSSRYLVKRTGEKVFLECVQDMDHENMFWYRQDPGLGLRLIYFSYDVKMKEKGDIPEGYSVSREKKERFSLILESASTNQTSMYLCASSPLGGLGTQQYFGPGTRLTVT.